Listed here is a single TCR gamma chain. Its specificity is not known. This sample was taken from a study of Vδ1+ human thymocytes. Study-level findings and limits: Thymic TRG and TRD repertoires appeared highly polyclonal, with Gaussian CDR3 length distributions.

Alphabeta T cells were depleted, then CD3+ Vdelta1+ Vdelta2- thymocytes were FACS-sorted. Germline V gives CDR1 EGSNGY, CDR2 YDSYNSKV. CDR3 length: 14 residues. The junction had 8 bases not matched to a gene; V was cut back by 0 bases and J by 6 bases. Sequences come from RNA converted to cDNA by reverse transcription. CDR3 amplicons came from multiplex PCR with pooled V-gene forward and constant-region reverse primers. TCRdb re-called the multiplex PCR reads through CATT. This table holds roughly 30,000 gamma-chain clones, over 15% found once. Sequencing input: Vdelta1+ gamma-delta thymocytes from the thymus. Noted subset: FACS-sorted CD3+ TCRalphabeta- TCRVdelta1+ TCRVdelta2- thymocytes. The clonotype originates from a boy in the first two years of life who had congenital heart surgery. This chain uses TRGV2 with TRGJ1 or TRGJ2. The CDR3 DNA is TGTGCCACCTGGGACGGGCCAGTCGGTTATAAGAAACTCTTT. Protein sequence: CATWDGPVGYKKLF.